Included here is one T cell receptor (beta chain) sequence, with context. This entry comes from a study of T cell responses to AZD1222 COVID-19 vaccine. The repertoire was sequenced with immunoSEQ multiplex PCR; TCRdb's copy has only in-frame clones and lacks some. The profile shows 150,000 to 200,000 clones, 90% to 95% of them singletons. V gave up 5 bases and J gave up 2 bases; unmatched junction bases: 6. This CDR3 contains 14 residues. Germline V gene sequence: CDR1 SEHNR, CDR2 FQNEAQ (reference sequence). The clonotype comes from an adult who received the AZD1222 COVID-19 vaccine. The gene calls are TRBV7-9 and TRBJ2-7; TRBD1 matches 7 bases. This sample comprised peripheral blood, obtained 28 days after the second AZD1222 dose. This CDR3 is CASSLRQGPYEQYF. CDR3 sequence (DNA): TGTGCCAGCAGCCTAAGACAGGGACCCTACGAGCAGTACTTC.